The 17 T cell receptor beta chains below all came from one sample that was sequenced in a study of T cell repertoires in cytomegalovirus infection. The antigens these receptors bind are not known. TCRdb redid the calling of the reads with MiXCR, one entry per CDR3 protein. The sample lists about 700,000 distinct CDR3 sequences; about 33% were seen once. The specimen comprised cultured PBMCs, sampled from culture after CMV antigen stimulation. The receptors were gathered from a human donor in good health (CMV status not recorded). Some clones in this sample may be carry-over from other donors' samples.

The V and J genes are TRBV11-1 and TRBJ2-5; the match to TRBD1 covers 8 bases. Germline V gene data show CDR1 as SGHAT and CDR2 as FQDESV (reference sequence). The CDR3 contains 15 residues. V was clipped by 5 bases and J by 3 bases; unmatched bases: 8. The CDR3 loop is CASSVGTGAEETQYF. The CDR3 coding sequence is TGTGCCAGCAGCGTGGGGACAGGAGCTGAAGAGACCCAGTACTTC. Filled out from reference TRBV11-1 and TRBJ2-5, the complete variable domain reads EAEVAQSPRYKITEKSQAVAFWCDPISGHATLYWYRQILGQGPELLVQFQDESVVDDSQLPKDRFSAERLKGVDSTLKIQPAELGDSAMYLCASSVGTGAEETQYFGPGTRLLVL.

The chain employs TRBV29-1 and TRBJ1-1, with D maybe TRBD1 (5 bases). CDR3 size: 13 residues. V lost 6 bases to trimming and J lost 3 bases, with 14 bases between them. Per germline, CDR1 SQVTM and CDR2 ANQGSEA. The CDR3 is CSVSKPGDTEAFF. CDR3 sequence (DNA): TGCAGCGTCTCAAAACCGGGGGACACTGAAGCTTTCTTT.

This clonotype has a single count. V and J are TRBV28 and TRBJ2-2, with D uncertain. Between the trimmed V and J ends, which lost 4 bases and 5 bases, there was a span of 20 bases. The CDR3 length is 17 residues. CDR1 and CDR2 from the germline V gene are MDHEN and SYDVKM. CDR3 loop: CASSSQISYGTTGELFF. CDR3 nucleotide sequence: TGTGCCAGCAGTTCTCAAATAAGCTACGGTACGACCGGGGAGCTGTTTTTT.

The chain couples TRBV6-2 or TRBV6-3 to TRBJ2-1; tentatively, D is TRBD1 (8 bases). Trimming shortened V by 5 bases and J by 6 bases, and 17 bases separated the two germline ends. There are 15 residues in the CDR3. CDR1 and CDR2 from the germline V gene are MNHEY and SVGEGT. CDR3 protein: CASSTTGGGSNEQFF. The CDR3 region has the DNA TGTGCCAGCAGTACTACAGGGGGGGGCTCCAATGAGCAGTTCTTC.

The sample holds a few counts of this clonotype. This chain uses TRBV5-1 with TRBJ2-5, with D perhaps matching TRBD1 (5 bases). The CDR3 covers 15 residues. Germline loops: CDR1 SGHRS, CDR2 YFSETQ. V lost 4 bases, J lost 4 bases, and 17 bases lay in between. Here the CDR3 DNA reads TGCGCCAGCAGCCCTGGCGCAGGGTTAGGAGAGACCCAGTACTTC. Translated: CASSPGAGLGETQYF.

This clonotype has just a few counts. The V call is TRBV5-6, the J call TRBJ1-5; D unresolved. The CDR3 runs to 14 residues. Trimming removed 3 bases at V and 2 bases at J, with 9 bases between. In germline, CDR1 is SGHDT, CDR2 YYEEEE. The CDR3 reads CASSSTFGNQPQHF. The CDR3 coding sequence is TGTGCCAGCAGCTCCACATTCGGCAATCAGCCCCAGCATTTT.

The chain employs TRBV7-9 and TRBJ2-7; 7 positions match TRBD2. Losses at the gene ends were 1 base for V and 0 bases for J; bases not matched to a gene: 27. CDR1 is SEHNR and CDR2 is FQNEAQ in the germline V gene (reference sequence). The CDR3 spans 23 residues. This CDR3 reads CASSLGDWTSPFERGRGSYEQYF. The CDR3 DNA is TGTGCCAGCAGCTTAGGGGATTGGACTAGTCCCTTCGAGCGCGGGAGAGGCTCCTACGAGCAGTACTTC.

The rearrangement links TRBV7-9 to TRBJ1-1; D not certain. This CDR3 is built from 12 residues. Germline V gene data show CDR1 as SEHNR and CDR2 as FQNEAQ (reference sequence). The V and J ends lost 8 bases and 6 bases respectively, with 13 bases between them. The CDR3 region has the DNA TGTGCCAGCGGGATCAGAGGGCCTGAAGCTTTCTTT. This translates into CASGIRGPEAFF.

The genes are TRBV29-1 and TRBJ1-4; tentatively, D is TRBD1 (6 bases). The germline V gene encodes CDR1 SQVTM and CDR2 ANQGSEA. Between the trimmed V and J ends, which lost 4 bases and 3 bases, there was a span of 12 bases. CDR3 length: 14 residues. CDR3 coding DNA: TGCAGCGTTGCGCAGGGGACGTCTAATGAAAAACTGTTTTTT. It yields the protein CSVAQGTSNEKLFF.

This clonotype was recorded many times. CDR3 region: CASSSEGYSYEQYF. CDR3 nucleotides: TGTGCCAGCAGCTCGGAGGGCTACTCCTACGAGCAGTACTTC. The V and J genes are TRBV7-2 and TRBJ2-7; a weak D match, TRBD2 (6 bases). The germline V gene has CDR1 SGHTA and CDR2 FQGNSA. Trimming pared 4 bases from V and 0 bases from J, leaving 10 bases between. CDR3 size: 14 residues.

The V call is TRBV6-1, the J call TRBJ2-2, with 7 bases identical to TRBD1. The trim removed 5 bases at V and 0 bases at J, leaving 6 bases unmatched. The CDR3 has 16 residues. In germline, CDR1 is MNHNS, CDR2 SASEGT. CDR3 residues: CASSPSGQSNTGELFF. DNA for the CDR3: TGTGCCAGCAGTCCATCGGGACAGTCGAACACCGGGGAGCTGTTTTTT.

The J gene is TRBJ2-7, the V gene TRBV11-2; maybe TRBD2 (7 bases). The CDR3 contains 16 residues. Germline assignment: CDR1 SGHAT and CDR2 FQNNGV. Trimming pared 2 bases from V and 0 bases from J, leaving 14 bases between. The CDR3 DNA sequence: TGTGCCAGCAGCTTACGAAGCGGGACACGCTCCTACGAGCAGTACTTC. Its protein is CASSLRSGTRSYEQYF.

The J gene is TRBJ2-1, the V gene TRBV20-1, with 10 positions matching TRBD2. This CDR3 spans 16 amino acids. Looked up from germline, CDR1 is DFQATT and CDR2 is SNEGSKA (reference sequence). J lost 3 bases, V lost 3 bases, and 8 bases had no gene match. The chain's CDR3 is CSARSPSGRYYNEQFF. As DNA, the CDR3 is TGCAGTGCTAGGTCGCCTAGCGGGAGATACTACAATGAGCAGTTCTTC.

The table lists this clonotype with a count of one. V gene TRBV5-1 combines with J gene TRBJ1-6; unclear D gene. The germline CDR1 and CDR2 sequences are SGHRS and YFSETQ. Trimming removed 4 bases at V and 7 bases at J, with 15 bases between. The CDR3 is 15 residues long. In DNA, the CDR3 is TGCGCCAGCAGCGCCTTTTTAGGAGAGAATTCACCCCTCCACTTT. Its translation is CASSAFLGENSPLHF.

This clonotype came up a few times. The chain carries TRBV7-2 and TRBJ2-1, with D maybe TRBD2 (6 bases). Between the trimmed V and J ends, which lost 7 bases and 6 bases, there was a span of 22 bases. The CDR3 extends over 16 amino acids. CDR1 and CDR2 from the germline V gene are SGHTA and FQGNSA. CDR3 coding DNA: TGTGCCAGCATGAAACCCGGACTGAGGAGGGCCAATGAGCAGTTCTTC. It codes for CASMKPGLRRANEQFF.

This clonotype has only a few counts. The CDR3 sequence: CAISDPGTSGRPSYNEQFF. The CDR3 bases are TGTGCCATCAGTGACCCAGGGACTAGCGGACGCCCCTCCTACAATGAGCAGTTCTTC. The V gene is TRBV10-3, the J gene TRBJ2-1; 11 nucleotides agree with TRBD2. Germline V lookup: CDR1 ENHRY, CDR2 SYGVKD. J was trimmed by 0 bases and V by 3 bases; bases with no gene match: 10. The CDR3 length is 19 residues.

The V gene is TRBV10-3, the J gene TRBJ1-5, with TRBD1 as a possible D gene (5 bases). CDR1 ENHRY and CDR2 SYGVKD come from the germline V gene. The CDR3 length is 13 residues. V dropped 2 bases and J dropped 6 bases, with 8 bases sitting between them. As DNA, the CDR3 is TGTGCCATCAGTGAGCGGGACGGTCAGCCCCAGCATTTT. Encoded protein: CAISERDGQPQHF.